The entry below describes one T cell receptor beta chain. What it binds is not known. The data belong to a study of T-cell memory formation after mild COVID-19. Findings and limits, study-wide: Balance between CD4 and CD8 was seen in clones contracting day 15 to 85, and a CD4+ lean was seen in later expanders. Contracting CD4+ clones sat mainly in CM and EM; CD8+ in EMRA.

TCRdb reprocessed the 5' RACE reads with MiXCR, giving one entry per CDR3 protein. This sample has some 110,000 distinct CDR3 sequences, with roughly 12% found just once. Material: PBMCs or a T cell subset sorted from them (not recorded which). This sequence originates from an adult woman who had mild COVID-19 (a few samples of this study predate the infection). Cell type and time point are not known.

CDR3: CASSRVTAPEQFF. For the CDR3, the DNA is TGTGCCAGTAGTAGGGTCACGGCCCCCGAGCAGTTCTTC. This chain links TRBV19 with TRBJ2-1; unclear D gene. Trimming pared 4 bases from V and 10 bases from J, leaving 14 bases between. The CDR3 is 13 residues long. Per the germline V gene, CDR1 is LNHDA and CDR2 is SQIVND (reference sequence).